This T cell receptor (beta chain) was documented in a study of blood T cell repertoires in COVID-19. Sequencing was performed with immunoSEQ multiplex PCR; in TCRdb, only in-frame clones are kept and a portion is missing. The repertoire holds around 320,000 clones, with around nine tenths as singletons. Per germline, CDR1 SGHAT and CDR2 FQNNGV. CDR3 length equals 16 residues. The trim removed 8 bases at V and 1 base at J, leaving 12 bases unmatched. Sequencing input: peripheral blood. This rearrangement joins TRBV11-2 to TRBJ1-2; 8 bases fit TRBD1. The clonotype comes from a woman under 40 with COVID-19, enrolled during active disease. CDR3 protein: CASPGGRGPLNYGYTF. In DNA form, the CDR3 reads TGTGCCAGCCCAGGGGGCAGGGGGCCCCTTAACTATGGCTACACCTTC. Complete variable domain (other parts from reference TRBV11-2 and TRBJ1-2): EAGVAQSPRYKIIEKRQSVAFWCNPISGHATLYWYQQILGQGPKLLIQFQNNGVVDDSQLPKDRFSAERLKGVDSTLKIQPAKLEDSAVYLCASPGGRGPLNYGYTFGSGTRLTVV.